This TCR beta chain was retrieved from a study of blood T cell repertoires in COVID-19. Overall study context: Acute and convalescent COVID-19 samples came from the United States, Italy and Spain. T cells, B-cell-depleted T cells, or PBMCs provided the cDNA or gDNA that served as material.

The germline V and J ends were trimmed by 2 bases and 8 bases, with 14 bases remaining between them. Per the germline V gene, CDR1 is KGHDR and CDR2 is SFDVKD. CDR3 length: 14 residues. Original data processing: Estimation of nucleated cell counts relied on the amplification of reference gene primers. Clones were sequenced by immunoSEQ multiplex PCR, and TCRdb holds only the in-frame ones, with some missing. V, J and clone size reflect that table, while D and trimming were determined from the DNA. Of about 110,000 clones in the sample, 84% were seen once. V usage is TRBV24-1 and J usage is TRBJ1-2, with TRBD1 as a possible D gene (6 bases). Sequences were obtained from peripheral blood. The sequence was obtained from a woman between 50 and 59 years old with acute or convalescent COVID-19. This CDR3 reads CATSDSRTAGGYTF. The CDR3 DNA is TGTGCCACCAGTGATTCCCGGACAGCGGGAGGCTACACCTTC.